These 4 T cell receptor beta chains originate from one sample sequenced in a study of CD8+ T cells in alopecia areata. Treatment defined: oral pan-JAK inhibitor, 5-10 mg twice daily. cDNA reverse transcribed from extracted RNA served as the sequencing template. The data were produced by immunoSEQ multiplex PCR, yet TCRdb's version contains in-frame clones alone and is incomplete. The top ten hold approximately 15% of the sample, which has 140,000 to 150,000 clones, roughly 50% seen once. The specimen comprised CD8+ T cells sorted from blood, sampled at week 4, from a patient treated with tofacitinib. The receptors derive from a human donor with alopecia areata.

The gene calls are TRBV27 and TRBJ2-7; maybe TRBD1 (6 bases). The CDR3 has 13 residues. V lost 5 bases to trimming and J lost 2 bases, with 10 bases between them. Per germline, CDR1 MNHEY and CDR2 SMNVEV (reference sequence). CDR3 DNA: TGTGCCAGCAGTCGCAGGGGCCCCTACGAGCAGTACTTC. Encoded protein: CASSRRGPYEQYF.

This clone turned up a few times. The rearrangement links TRBV9 to TRBJ2-5; D could derive from TRBD1 or TRBD2 (5 bases each). Trimming pared 0 bases from V and 5 bases from J, leaving 14 bases between. The germline V gene encodes CDR1 SGDLS and CDR2 YYNGEE. The CDR3 covers 15 residues. The CDR3 coding sequence is TGTGCCAGCAGCGTAGTTATCGGGGCCGGGGAGACCCAGTACTTC. Amino acid sequence: CASSVVIGAGETQYF.

The gene calls are TRBV29-1 and TRBJ2-2; 8 nucleotides line up with TRBD2. Germline trimming cut 1 base from V and 6 bases from J; bases unmatched to any gene: 1. The germline CDR1 and CDR2 sequences are SQVTM and ANQGSEA. The CDR3 is 13 residues long. The CDR3 DNA reads as TGCAGCGTTGAAGCGGGGGGGCCCGGGGAGCTGTTTTTT. Translation gives CSVEAGGPGELFF.

V is TRBV30 and J is TRBJ2-3, with D possibly matching TRBD1 (5 bases). The CDR3 length is 13 residues. In germline, CDR1 is GTSNPN, CDR2 SVGIG (reference sequence). V lost 7 bases, J lost 2 bases, and 13 bases lay in between. The CDR3 DNA follows: TGTGCCTACCTAGACAGAGCCACAGATACGCAGTATTTT. It translates to CAYLDRATDTQYF.